This TCR beta chain derives from a study of blood T cell repertoires in COVID-19. On the study more broadly: Acute and convalescent COVID-19 samples came from the United States, Italy and Spain. Sample material is recorded as cDNA or gDNA derived from T cells, B-cell-depleted T cells, or PBMCs.

Per the authors' pipeline: Amplification of reference gene primers was used by the study to estimate nucleated cell counts. Some clones are missing from TCRdb's copy, which holds only in-frame ones; the method was immunoSEQ multiplex PCR. V and J calls and clone size are as listed in that table; D and trimming were resolved from the DNA. The sample records about 110,000 clones, under 90% being singletons. Germline CDR1 and CDR2: LNHDA and SQIVND (reference sequence). Losses at the gene ends were 0 bases for V and 3 bases for J; bases not matched to a gene: 7. This CDR3 comprises 18 residues. The rearrangement joins TRBV19 to TRBJ2-2, with 10 bases identical to TRBD2. The specimen sequenced was peripheral blood. The receptor comes from a man older than 75 with acute or convalescent COVID-19. The CDR3 bases are TGTGCCAGTAGTATAGATTGGGGAGCGGGAGGGTACACCGGGGAGCTGTTTTTT. This encodes CASSIDWGAGGYTGELFF.